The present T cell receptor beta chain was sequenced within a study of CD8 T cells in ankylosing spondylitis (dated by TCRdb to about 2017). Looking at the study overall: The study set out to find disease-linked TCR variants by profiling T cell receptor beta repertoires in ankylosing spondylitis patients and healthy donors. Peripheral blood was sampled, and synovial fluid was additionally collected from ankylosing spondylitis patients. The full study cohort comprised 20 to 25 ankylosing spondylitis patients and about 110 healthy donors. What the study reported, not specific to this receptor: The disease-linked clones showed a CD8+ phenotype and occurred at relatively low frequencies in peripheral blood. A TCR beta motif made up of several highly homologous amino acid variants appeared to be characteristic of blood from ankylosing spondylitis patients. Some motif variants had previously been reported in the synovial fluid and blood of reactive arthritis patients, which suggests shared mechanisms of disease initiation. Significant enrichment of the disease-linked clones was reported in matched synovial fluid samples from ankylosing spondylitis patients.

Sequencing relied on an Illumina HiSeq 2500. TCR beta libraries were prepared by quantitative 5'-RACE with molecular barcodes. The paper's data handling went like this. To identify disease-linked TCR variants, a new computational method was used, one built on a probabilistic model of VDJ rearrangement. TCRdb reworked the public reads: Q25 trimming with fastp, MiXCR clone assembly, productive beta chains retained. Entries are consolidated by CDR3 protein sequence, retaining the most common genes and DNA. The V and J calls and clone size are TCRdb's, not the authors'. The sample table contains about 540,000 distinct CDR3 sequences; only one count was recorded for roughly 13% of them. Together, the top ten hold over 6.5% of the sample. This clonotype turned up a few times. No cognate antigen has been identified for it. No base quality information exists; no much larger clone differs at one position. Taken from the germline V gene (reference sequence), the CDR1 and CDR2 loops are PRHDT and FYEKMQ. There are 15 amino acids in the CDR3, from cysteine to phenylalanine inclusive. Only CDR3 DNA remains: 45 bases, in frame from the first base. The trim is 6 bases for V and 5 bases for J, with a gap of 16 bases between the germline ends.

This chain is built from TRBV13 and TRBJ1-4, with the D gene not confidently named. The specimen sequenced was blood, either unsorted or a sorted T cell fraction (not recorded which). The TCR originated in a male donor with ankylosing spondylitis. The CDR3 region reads CASSSRREMNEKLFF. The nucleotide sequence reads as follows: TGTGCCAGCAGTTCCCGAAGGGAAATGAATGAAAAACTGTTTTTT.